The sample holds one count of the clone carrying this TCR beta chain. The data stem from a study of OX40 agonist ivuxolimab in advanced cancers. Turning to the study itself: Every 2 weeks, patients got intravenous ivuxolimab at one of six dose levels (0.01-10 mg/kg).

Collection of blood occurred at baseline, at cycle 4 day 1, and at cycle 7 day 1. Produced via immunoSEQ multiplex PCR; TCRdb's table is partial and in-frame only. The repertoire has roughly 74,000 clones, about 89% of them found once; the top ten carry about 0.5%. The germline V gene has CDR1 LNHDA and CDR2 SQIVND (reference sequence). This CDR3 is 15 amino acids long. V was clipped by 1 base and J by 3 bases, with 10 bases between them. The receptor was isolated from an adult with an advanced solid tumor such as melanoma, head and neck, liver or kidney cancer. Material: CD4+ or CD8+ T cells sorted from blood, obtained in a trial of the OX40 agonist ivuxolimab. This chain connects TRBV19 to TRBJ1-5; D uncertain. Written as DNA, the CDR3 is TGTGCCAGTAGTATAGCGGACGGTTCCAATCAGCCCCAGCATTTT. It translates to CASSIADGSNQPQHF.